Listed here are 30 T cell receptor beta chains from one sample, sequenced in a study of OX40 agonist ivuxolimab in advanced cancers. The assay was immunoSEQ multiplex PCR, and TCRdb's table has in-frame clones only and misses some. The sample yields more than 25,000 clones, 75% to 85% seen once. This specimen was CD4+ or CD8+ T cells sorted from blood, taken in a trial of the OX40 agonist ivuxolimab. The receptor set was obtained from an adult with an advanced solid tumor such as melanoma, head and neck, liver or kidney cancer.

The DNA for the CDR3 is TGTGCCAGCTCACAGAGAGGGGGGCCCGGGGAGCTGTTTTTT. Translated: CASSQRGGPGELFF. The J gene is TRBJ2-2, the V gene TRBV13, with D tentatively TRBD1 or TRBD2 (6 bases each). V was cut by 8 bases and J by 6 bases, with 16 bases left in between. Per germline, CDR1 PRHDT and CDR2 FYEKMQ (reference sequence). The length of the CDR3 is 14 residues.

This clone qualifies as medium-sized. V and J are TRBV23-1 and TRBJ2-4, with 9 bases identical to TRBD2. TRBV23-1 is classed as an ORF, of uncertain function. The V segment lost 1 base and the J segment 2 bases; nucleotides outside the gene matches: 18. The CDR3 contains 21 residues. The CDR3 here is CASSQFESLILAGGTKNIQYF. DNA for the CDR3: TGCGCCAGCAGTCAATTCGAATCCTTAATTCTCGCGGGGGGGACCAAAAACATTCAGTACTTC.

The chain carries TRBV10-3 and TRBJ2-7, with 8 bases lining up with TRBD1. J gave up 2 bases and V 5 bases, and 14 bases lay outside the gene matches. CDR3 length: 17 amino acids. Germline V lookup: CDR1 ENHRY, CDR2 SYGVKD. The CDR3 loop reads CAISSYVPRDRTYEQYF. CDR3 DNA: TGTGCCATCAGTTCCTATGTCCCCCGGGACAGGACCTACGAGCAGTACTTC.

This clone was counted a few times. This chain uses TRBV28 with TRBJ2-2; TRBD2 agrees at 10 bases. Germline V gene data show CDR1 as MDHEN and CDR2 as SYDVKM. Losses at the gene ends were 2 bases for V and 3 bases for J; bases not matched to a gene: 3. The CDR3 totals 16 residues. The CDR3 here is CASSLASGSHTGELFF. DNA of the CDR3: TGTGCCAGCAGTTTAGCTAGCGGGAGTCACACCGGGGAGCTGTTTTTT.

The CDR3 bases are TGTGCCAGTAGTAGCTGGGATAGCAATCAGCCCCAGCATTTT. It translates to CASSSWDSNQPQHF. The rearrangement joins TRBV19 to TRBJ1-5; D is uncertain. V was cut by 4 bases and J by 0 bases, with 7 bases left in between. The CDR3 sequence is 14 residues long. CDR1 and CDR2 (germline): LNHDA, SQIVND (reference sequence).

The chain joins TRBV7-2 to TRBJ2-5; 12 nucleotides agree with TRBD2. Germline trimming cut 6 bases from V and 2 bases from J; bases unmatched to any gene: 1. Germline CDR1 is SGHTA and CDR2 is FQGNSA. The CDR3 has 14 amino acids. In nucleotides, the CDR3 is TGTGCCAGCAGAGGGACTAGCGGGCAAGAGACCCAGTACTTC. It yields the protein CASRGTSGQETQYF. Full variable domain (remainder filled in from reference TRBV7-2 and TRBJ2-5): GAGVSQSPSNKVTEKGKDVELRCDPISGHTALYWYRQSLGQGLEFLIYFQGNSAPDKSGLPSDRFSAERTGGSVSTLTIQRTQQEDSAVYLCASRGTSGQETQYFGPGTRLLVL.

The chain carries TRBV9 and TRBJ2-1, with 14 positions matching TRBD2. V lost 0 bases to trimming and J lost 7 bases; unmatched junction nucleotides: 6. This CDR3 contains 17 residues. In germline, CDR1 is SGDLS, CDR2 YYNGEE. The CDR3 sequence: CASSVEGTSGSVNEQFF. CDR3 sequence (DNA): TGTGCCAGCAGCGTAGAGGGGACTAGCGGGAGCGTGAATGAGCAGTTCTTC. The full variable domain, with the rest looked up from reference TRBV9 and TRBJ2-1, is DSGVTQTPKHLITATGQRVTLRCSPRSGDLSVYWYQQSLDQGLQFLIQYYNGEERAKGNILERFSAQQFPDLHSELNLSSLELGDSALYFCASSVEGTSGSVNEQFFGPGTRLTVL.

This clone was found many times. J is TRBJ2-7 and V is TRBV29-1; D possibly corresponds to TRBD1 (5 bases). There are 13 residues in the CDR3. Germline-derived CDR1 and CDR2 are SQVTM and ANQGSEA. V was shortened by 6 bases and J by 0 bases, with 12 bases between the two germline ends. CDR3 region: CSVVTVISYEQYF. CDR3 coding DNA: TGCAGCGTCGTGACAGTCATCTCCTACGAGCAGTACTTC.

This CDR3 reads CASSQGGRNSGANVLTF. DNA for the CDR3: TGCGCCAGCAGCCAAGGAGGCAGGAACTCTGGGGCCAACGTCCTGACTTTC. The rearrangement joins TRBV4-1 to TRBJ2-6; D unclear. The CDR3 length is 17 residues. V lost 1 base and J 0 bases, leaving 10 bases between the germline ends. CDR1 and CDR2 (germline): MGHRA, YSYEKL.

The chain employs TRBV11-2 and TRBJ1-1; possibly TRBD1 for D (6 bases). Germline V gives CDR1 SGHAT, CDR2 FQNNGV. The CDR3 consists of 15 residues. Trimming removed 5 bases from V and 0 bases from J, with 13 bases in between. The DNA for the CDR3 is TGTGCCAGCAGCACAATGACAGGACTGAACACTGAAGCTTTCTTT. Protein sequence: CASSTMTGLNTEAFF.

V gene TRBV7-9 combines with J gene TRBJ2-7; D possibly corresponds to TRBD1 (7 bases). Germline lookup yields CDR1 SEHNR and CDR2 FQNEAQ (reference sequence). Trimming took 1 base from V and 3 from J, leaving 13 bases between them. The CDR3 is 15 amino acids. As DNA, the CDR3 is TGTGCCAGCAGCTTAGGGGCAGGGGGGATCTACGAGCAGTACTTC. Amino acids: CASSLGAGGIYEQYF.

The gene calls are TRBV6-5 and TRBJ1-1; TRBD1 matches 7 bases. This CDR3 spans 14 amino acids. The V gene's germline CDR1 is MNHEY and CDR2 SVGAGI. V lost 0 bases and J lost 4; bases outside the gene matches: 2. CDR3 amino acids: CASSYSTGITEAFF. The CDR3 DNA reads TGTGCCAGCAGTTACTCGACAGGGATCACTGAAGCTTTCTTT.

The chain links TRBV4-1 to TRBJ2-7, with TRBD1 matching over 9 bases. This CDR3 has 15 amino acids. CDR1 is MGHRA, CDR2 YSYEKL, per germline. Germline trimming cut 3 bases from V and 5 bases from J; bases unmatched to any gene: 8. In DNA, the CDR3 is TGCGCCAGCAGCCATCCGGGACAGGGAATTGACGAGCAGTACTTC. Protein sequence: CASSHPGQGIDEQYF.

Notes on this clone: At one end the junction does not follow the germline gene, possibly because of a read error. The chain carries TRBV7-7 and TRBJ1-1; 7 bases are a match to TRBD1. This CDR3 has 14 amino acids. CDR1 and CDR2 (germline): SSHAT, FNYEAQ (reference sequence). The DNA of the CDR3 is TGTGCTAGCAGCCTAGGACAGGAGAACACTGAAGCTTTCTTT. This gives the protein CASSLGQENTEAFF.

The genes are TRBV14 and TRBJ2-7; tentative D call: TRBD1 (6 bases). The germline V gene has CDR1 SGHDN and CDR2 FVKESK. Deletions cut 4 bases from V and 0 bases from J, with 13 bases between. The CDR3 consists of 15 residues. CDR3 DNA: TGTGCCAGCAGCCGACGACAGGATTTCTCCTACGAGCAGTACTTC. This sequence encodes CASSRRQDFSYEQYF.

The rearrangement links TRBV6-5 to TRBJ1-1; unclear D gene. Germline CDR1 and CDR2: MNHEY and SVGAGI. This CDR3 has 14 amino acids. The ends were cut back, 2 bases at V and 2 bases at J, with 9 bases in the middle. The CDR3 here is CASSYGTANTEAFF. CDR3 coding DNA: TGTGCCAGCAGTTACGGTACGGCTAACACTGAAGCTTTCTTT.

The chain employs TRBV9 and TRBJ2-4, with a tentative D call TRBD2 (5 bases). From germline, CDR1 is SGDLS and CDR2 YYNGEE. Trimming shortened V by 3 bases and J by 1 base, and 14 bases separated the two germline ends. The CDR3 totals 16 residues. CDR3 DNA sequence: TGTGCCAGCAGCGCGGGGAACGTGGCGGCCAAAAACATTCAGTACTTC. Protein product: CASSAGNVAAKNIQYF.

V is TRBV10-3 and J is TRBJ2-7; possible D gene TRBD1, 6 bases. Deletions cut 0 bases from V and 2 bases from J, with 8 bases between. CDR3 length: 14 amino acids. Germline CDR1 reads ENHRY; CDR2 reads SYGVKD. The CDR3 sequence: CAISESGAAYEQYF. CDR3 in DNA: TGTGCCATCAGTGAGTCGGGGGCAGCCTACGAGCAGTACTTC.

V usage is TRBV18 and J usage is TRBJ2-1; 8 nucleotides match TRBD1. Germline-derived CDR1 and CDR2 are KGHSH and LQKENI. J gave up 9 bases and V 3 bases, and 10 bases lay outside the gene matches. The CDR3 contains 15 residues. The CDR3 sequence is CASSPAGGEFGEQFF. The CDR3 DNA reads TGTGCCAGCTCACCGGCAGGGGGCGAGTTCGGTGAGCAGTTCTTC.

CDR3 protein: CASSSRTGPWNEQFF. The CDR3 DNA reads as TGTGCCAGCAGTTCCCGGACAGGCCCATGGAATGAGCAGTTCTTC. The chain recombines TRBV28 with TRBJ2-1; 7 positions agree with TRBD1. CDR3 size: 15 residues. Germline-derived CDR1 and CDR2 are MDHEN and SYDVKM. The ends lost 4 bases at V and 7 bases at J; junction bases unmatched: 10.

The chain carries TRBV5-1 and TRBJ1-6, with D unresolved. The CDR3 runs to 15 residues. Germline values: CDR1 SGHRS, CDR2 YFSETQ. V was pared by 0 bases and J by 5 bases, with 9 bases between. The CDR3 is CASSLVGRDNSPLHF. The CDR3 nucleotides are TGCGCCAGCAGCTTGGTAGGGAGGGATAATTCACCCCTCCACTTT. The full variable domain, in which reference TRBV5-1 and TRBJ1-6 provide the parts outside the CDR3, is KAGVTQTPRYLIKTRGQQVTLSCSPISGHRSVSWYQQTPGQGLQFLFEYFSETQRNKGNFPGRFSGRQFSNSRSEMNVSTLELGDSALYLCASSLVGRDNSPLHFGNGTRLTVT.

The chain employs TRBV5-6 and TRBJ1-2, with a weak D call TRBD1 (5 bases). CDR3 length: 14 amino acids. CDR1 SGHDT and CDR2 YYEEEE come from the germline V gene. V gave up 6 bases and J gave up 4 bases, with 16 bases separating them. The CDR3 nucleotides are TGTGCCAGCAATTCAGGGTTTCTAGTCTATGGCTACACCTTC. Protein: CASNSGFLVYGYTF.

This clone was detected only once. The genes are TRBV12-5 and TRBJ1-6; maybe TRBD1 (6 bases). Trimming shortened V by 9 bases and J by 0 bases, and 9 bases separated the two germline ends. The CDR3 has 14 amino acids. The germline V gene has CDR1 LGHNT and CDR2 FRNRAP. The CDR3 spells CARGGSSYNSPLHF. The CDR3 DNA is TGTGCTAGAGGGGGGAGCTCCTATAATTCACCCCTCCACTTT.

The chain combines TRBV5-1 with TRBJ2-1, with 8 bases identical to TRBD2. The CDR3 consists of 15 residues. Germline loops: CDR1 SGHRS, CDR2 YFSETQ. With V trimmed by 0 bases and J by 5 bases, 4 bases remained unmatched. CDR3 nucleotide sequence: TGCGCCAGCAGCTTGGTAGCGGGAACTAACAATGAGCAGTTCTTC. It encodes CASSLVAGTNNEQFF.

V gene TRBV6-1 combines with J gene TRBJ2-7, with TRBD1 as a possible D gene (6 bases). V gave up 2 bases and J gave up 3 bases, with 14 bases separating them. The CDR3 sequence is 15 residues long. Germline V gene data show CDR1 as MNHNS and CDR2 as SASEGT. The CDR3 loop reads CASSELSGQIYEQYF. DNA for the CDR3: TGTGCCAGCAGTGAACTTTCTGGACAGATCTACGAGCAGTACTTC.

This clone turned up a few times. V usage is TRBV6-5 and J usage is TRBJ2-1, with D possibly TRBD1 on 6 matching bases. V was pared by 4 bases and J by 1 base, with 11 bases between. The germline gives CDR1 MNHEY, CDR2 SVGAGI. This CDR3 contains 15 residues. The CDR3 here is CASSWADSSYNEQFF. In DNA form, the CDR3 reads TGTGCCAGCAGTTGGGCGGACAGTTCCTACAATGAGCAGTTCTTC.

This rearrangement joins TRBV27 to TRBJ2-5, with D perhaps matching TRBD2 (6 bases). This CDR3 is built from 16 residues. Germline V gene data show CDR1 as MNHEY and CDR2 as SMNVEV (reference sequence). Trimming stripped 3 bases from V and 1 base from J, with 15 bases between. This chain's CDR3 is CASSFFGGIAQETQYF. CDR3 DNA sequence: TGTGCCAGCAGTTTCTTTGGCGGGATCGCCCAAGAGACCCAGTACTTC.

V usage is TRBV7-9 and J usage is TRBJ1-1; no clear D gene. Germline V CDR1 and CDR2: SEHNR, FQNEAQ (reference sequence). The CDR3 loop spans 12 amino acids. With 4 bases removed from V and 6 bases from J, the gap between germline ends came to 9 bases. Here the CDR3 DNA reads TGTGCCAGCAGCTCAGGACGGGCTGAAGCTTTCTTT. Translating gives CASSSGRAEAFF. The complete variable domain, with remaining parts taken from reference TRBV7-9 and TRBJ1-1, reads DTGVSQNPRHKITKRGQNVTFRCDPISEHNRLYWYRQTLGQGPEFLTYFQNEAQLEKSRLLSDRFSAERPKGSFSTLEIQRTEQGDSAMYLCASSSGRAEAFFGQGTRLTVV.

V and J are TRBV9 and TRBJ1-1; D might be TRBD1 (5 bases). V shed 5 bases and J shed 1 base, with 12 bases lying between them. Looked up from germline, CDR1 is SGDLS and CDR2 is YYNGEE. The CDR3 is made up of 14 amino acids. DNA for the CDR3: TGTGCCAGCAGTGGGGCGGGCTCGAACACTGAAGCTTTCTTT. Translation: CASSGAGSNTEAFF.

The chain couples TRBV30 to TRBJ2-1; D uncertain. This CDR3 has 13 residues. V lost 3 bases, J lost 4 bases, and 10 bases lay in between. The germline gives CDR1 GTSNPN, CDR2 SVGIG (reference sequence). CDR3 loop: CAWRGLGYNEQFF. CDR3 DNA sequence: TGTGCCTGGAGAGGCTTAGGGTACAATGAGCAGTTCTTC.